These T cell receptor beta chains were read from a single sample in a study of graft-versus-host responses after intestinal transplantation. Here immunoSEQ multiplex PCR was the method, and the copy in TCRdb shows in-frame clones only, minus some. Among 10,000 to 15,000 clones listed, approximately 28% were seen once. The sequenced sample was alloreactive CD8+ T cells from a mixed lymphocyte reaction culture, obtained before intestinal transplant. These receptors all stem from a human patient who received an intestinal transplant. Each CDR3 is given with its conserved first and last residue. The D gene is left open where the match is weak. The size entry is marked missing in some rows and otherwise reads once, few, many or a size class.

d_call: TRBD2
clone_size: few
v_call: TRBV11-1
j_call: TRBJ2-1
cdr3_nt: TGTGCCAGCAGCGCAGAGAGGCTCGGCGGGGGGGACAATGAGCAGTTCTTC
cdr3_aa: CASSAERLGGGDNEQFF

d_call: .
clone_size: large
v_call: TRBV4-1
j_call: TRBJ1-6
cdr3_nt: TGCGCCAGCAGCCAAGACAGGACCTATAATTCACCCCTCCACTTT
cdr3_aa: CASSQDRTYNSPLHF

d_call: .
clone_size: few
v_call: TRBV6-5
j_call: TRBJ1-1
cdr3_nt: TGTGCCAGCAGTTACTCGAGGGGTAGGTCCACTGAAGCTTTCTTT
cdr3_aa: CASSYSRGRSTEAFF

d_call: .
clone_size: .
v_call: TRBV7-4
j_call: TRBJ2-2
cdr3_nt: TGTGCCAGCAGCTTTCCAGCAACCGGGGAGCTGTTTTTT
cdr3_aa: CASSFPATGELFF

d_call: .
clone_size: .
v_call: TRBV6-5
j_call: TRBJ1-2
cdr3_nt: TGTGCCAGCAACTCCCGAGAGGGAGGTGGCTACACCTTC
cdr3_aa: CASNSREGGGYTF

d_call: .
clone_size: few
v_call: TRBV11-3
j_call: TRBJ2-1
cdr3_nt: TGTGCCAGCAGCTTCGCCTACAATGAGCAGTTCTTC
cdr3_aa: CASSFAYNEQFF

d_call: TRBD2
clone_size: few
v_call: TRBV9
j_call: TRBJ2-7
cdr3_nt: TGTGCCAGCAGCGCCCCGGGAGGAACCTCCGAGCAGTACTTC
cdr3_aa: CASSAPGGTSEQYF

d_call: .
clone_size: .
v_call: TRBV27
j_call: TRBJ2-7
cdr3_nt: TGTGCCAGCACCTCTTTGGCGGGGCTCACCTACGAGCAGTACTTC
cdr3_aa: CASTSLAGLTYEQYF

d_call: TRBD1
clone_size: few
v_call: TRBV4-1
j_call: TRBJ2-5
cdr3_nt: TGCGCCAGCAGCTTCCACGCGGGACAGGGAGGGAGAGACAGAGAGACCCAGTACTTC
cdr3_aa: CASSFHAGQGGRDRETQYF

d_call: .
clone_size: .
v_call: TRBV6-5
j_call: TRBJ2-5
cdr3_nt: TGTGCCAGCAGCATACAGGGTAGGGAGACCCAGTACTTC
cdr3_aa: CASSIQGRETQYF

d_call: .
clone_size: .
v_call: TRBV30
j_call: TRBJ2-7
cdr3_nt: TGTGCCTGGAAGAGGCCAACCTCCTCCTACGAGCAGTACTTC
cdr3_aa: CAWKRPTSSYEQYF

d_call: .
clone_size: once
v_call: TRBV7-8
j_call: TRBJ1-5
cdr3_nt: TGTGCCAGCAGTCATACAGGGACCAATCAGCCCCAGCATTTT
cdr3_aa: CASSHTGTNQPQHF

d_call: .
clone_size: once
v_call: TRBV6-5
j_call: TRBJ2-7
cdr3_nt: TGTGCCAGCAGTTTCGCCAGTCTATACGAGCAGTACTTC
cdr3_aa: CASSFASLYEQYF

d_call: .
clone_size: once
v_call: TRBV4-3
j_call: TRBJ2-7
cdr3_nt: TGCGCCAGCAGCCTAGGGAGCGAATACGAGCAGTACTTC
cdr3_aa: CASSLGSEYEQYF

d_call: TRBD1
clone_size: few
v_call: TRBV7-7
j_call: TRBJ1-3
cdr3_nt: TGTGCTAGCAGCCCCGGGACAGGTTGGAACACCATATATTTT
cdr3_aa: CASSPGTGWNTIYF

d_call: TRBD1
clone_size: few
v_call: TRBV9
j_call: TRBJ2-6
cdr3_nt: TGTGCCAGCAGCACCCAGGGGGTATGGGGGGCCAACGTCCTGACTTTC
cdr3_aa: CASSTQGVWGANVLTF

d_call: .
clone_size: few
v_call: TRBV6-5
j_call: TRBJ2-7
cdr3_nt: TGTGCCAGCAGTTGGGCTCCAGGGTCCTCCTACGAGCAGTACTTC
cdr3_aa: CASSWAPGSSYEQYF

d_call: TRBD1
clone_size: .
v_call: TRBV28
j_call: TRBJ1-1
cdr3_nt: TGTGCCAGCAGTCTGGGGACAGGGTACACTGAAGCTTTCTTT
cdr3_aa: CASSLGTGYTEAFF

d_call: .
clone_size: .
v_call: TRBV2
j_call: TRBJ2-1
cdr3_nt: TGTGCCAGCATGGAGAGGTGGTACAATGAGCAGTTCTTC
cdr3_aa: CASMERWYNEQFF

d_call: .
clone_size: few
v_call: TRBV6-5
j_call: TRBJ2-1
cdr3_nt: TGTGCCAGCTCCCCAGGGAACTACAATGAGCAGTTCTTC
cdr3_aa: CASSPGNYNEQFF

d_call: .
clone_size: .
v_call: TRBV27
j_call: TRBJ2-7
cdr3_nt: TGTGCCAGCAGTGAGACAAAGCTGACATACGAGCAGTACTTC
cdr3_aa: CASSETKLTYEQYF

d_call: .
clone_size: .
v_call: TRBV1
j_call: TRBJ1-1
cdr3_nt: TGCACCAGCAGCCTTCGACAGGGCAGATTTCTCAGAATGAACACTGAAGCTTTCTTT
cdr3_aa: CTSSLRQGRFLRMNTEAFF

d_call: TRBD1
clone_size: .
v_call: TRBV27
j_call: TRBJ1-6
cdr3_nt: TGTGCCAGCAGTTTAATTTATGGGAGGGGGCATTCACCCCTCCACTTT
cdr3_aa: CASSLIYGRGHSPLHF

d_call: .
clone_size: few
v_call: TRBV6-5
j_call: TRBJ1-6
cdr3_nt: TGTGCCAGCAGTTACAGTGAGGTTGATTCACCCCTCCACTTT
cdr3_aa: CASSYSEVDSPLHF

d_call: TRBD1
clone_size: few
v_call: TRBV6-6
j_call: TRBJ1-5
cdr3_nt: TGTGCCAGCAGCCCGGGACAGGGAAGGCAGCCCCAGCATTTT
cdr3_aa: CASSPGQGRQPQHF

d_call: .
clone_size: few
v_call: TRBV20-1
j_call: TRBJ2-7
cdr3_nt: TGCAGTGCTAGGGAGGCCTACGAGCAGTACTTC
cdr3_aa: CSAREAYEQYF

d_call: TRBD1
clone_size: few
v_call: TRBV7-9
j_call: TRBJ2-7
cdr3_nt: TGTGCCAGCAGCTTATCCGGGACAGGGAACGAGCAGTACTTC
cdr3_aa: CASSLSGTGNEQYF

d_call: TRBD1
clone_size: .
v_call: TRBV5-1
j_call: TRBJ1-3
cdr3_nt: TGCGCCAGCAGCTGGACGACCACAGGGGCCTCTGGAAACACCATATATTTT
cdr3_aa: CASSWTTTGASGNTIYF

d_call: .
clone_size: .
v_call: TRBV13
j_call: TRBJ2-1
cdr3_nt: TGTGCCAGCAGCTTACATCGGGACCCGATCTGGAATGAGCAGTTCTTC
cdr3_aa: CASSLHRDPIWNEQFF

d_call: .
clone_size: .
v_call: TRBV14
j_call: TRBJ2-1
cdr3_nt: TGTGCCAGCAGCCCGAGGGCGGCGGTGCCCTCTGGCAATGAGCAGTTCTTC
cdr3_aa: CASSPRAAVPSGNEQFF

d_call: .
clone_size: few
v_call: TRBV29-1
j_call: TRBJ2-7
cdr3_nt: TGCAGCGTTGAAGCCAGGGAGAACCTTAACTACGAGCAGTACTTC
cdr3_aa: CSVEARENLNYEQYF

d_call: .
clone_size: few
v_call: TRBV27
j_call: TRBJ2-7
cdr3_nt: TGTGCCAGCAGTTTACAGGGGATCGAGCAGTACTTC
cdr3_aa: CASSLQGIEQYF

d_call: .
clone_size: .
v_call: TRBV4-3
j_call: TRBJ2-3
cdr3_nt: TGCGCCAGCAGCCAAATCTTGTACTCCACAGATACGCAGTATTTT
cdr3_aa: CASSQILYSTDTQYF

d_call: .
clone_size: .
v_call: TRBV6-5
j_call: TRBJ2-7
cdr3_nt: TGTGCCAGCAGTTACTTCGGTCAATCCTACGAGCAGTACTTC
cdr3_aa: CASSYFGQSYEQYF

d_call: .
clone_size: few
v_call: TRBV6-5
j_call: TRBJ1-1
cdr3_nt: TGTGCCAGCTCCAACGGGTGGGGAGACACTGAAGCTTTCTTT
cdr3_aa: CASSNGWGDTEAFF

d_call: .
clone_size: .
v_call: TRBV15
j_call: TRBJ1-3
cdr3_nt: TGTGCCACCAGCAGAGACGGAAACACCATATATTTT
cdr3_aa: CATSRDGNTIYF

d_call: TRBD1
clone_size: medium-sized
v_call: TRBV15
j_call: TRBJ1-1
cdr3_nt: TGTGCCACCAGCAACCGGGACAGGGGTATGAACACTGAAGCTTTCTTT
cdr3_aa: CATSNRDRGMNTEAFF

d_call: .
clone_size: .
v_call: TRBV4-3
j_call: TRBJ2-7
cdr3_nt: TGCGCCAGCAGCCAAGGGACTTTCGCCGAGCAGTACTTC
cdr3_aa: CASSQGTFAEQYF

d_call: TRBD1
clone_size: .
v_call: TRBV19
j_call: TRBJ2-1
cdr3_nt: TGTGCCAGTGCACCGGGACAGGGCGTCAATGAGCAGTTCTTC
cdr3_aa: CASAPGQGVNEQFF

d_call: TRBD1
clone_size: few
v_call: TRBV15
j_call: TRBJ2-1
cdr3_nt: TGTGCCACCAGCAGAGGGGACAGCTCCTACAATGAGCAGTTCTTC
cdr3_aa: CATSRGDSSYNEQFF

d_call: TRBD2
clone_size: medium-sized
v_call: TRBV28
j_call: TRBJ2-7
cdr3_nt: TGTGCCAGCAGTTTATCGCGGGGGGGCTACGAGCAGTACTTC
cdr3_aa: CASSLSRGGYEQYF

d_call: .
clone_size: .
v_call: TRBV9
j_call: TRBJ2-7
cdr3_nt: TGTGCCAGCAGCGCAACCACTCAACCAGGGTACTACGAGCAGTACTTC
cdr3_aa: CASSATTQPGYYEQYF

d_call: TRBD1
clone_size: .
v_call: TRBV7-9
j_call: TRBJ1-1
cdr3_nt: TGTGCCAGCAGCTTAGGTGTCGGAGGGGGCGAATATTACACTGAAGCTTTCTTT
cdr3_aa: CASSLGVGGGEYYTEAFF

d_call: .
clone_size: .
v_call: TRBV21-1
j_call: TRBJ2-7
cdr3_nt: TGTGCCAGCAGCAAAGCGGAATACGAGCAGTACTTC
cdr3_aa: CASSKAEYEQYF

d_call: TRBD2
clone_size: medium-sized
v_call: TRBV11-3
j_call: TRBJ2-1
cdr3_nt: TGTGCCAGCAGCTTAGCGGCGGGAGATGCTGAGCAGTTCTTC
cdr3_aa: CASSLAAGDAEQFF

d_call: TRBD1
clone_size: .
v_call: TRBV2
j_call: TRBJ1-1
cdr3_nt: TGTGCCAGCAGTGAATATGGCAGGGGGCACACTGAAGCTTTCTTT
cdr3_aa: CASSEYGRGHTEAFF

d_call: .
clone_size: .
v_call: TRBV9
j_call: TRBJ2-2
cdr3_nt: TGTGCCAGCAGCGTCCCCCTCGCGGGGCCGAACACCGGGGAGCTGTTTTTT
cdr3_aa: CASSVPLAGPNTGELFF

d_call: TRBD1
clone_size: .
v_call: TRBV29-1
j_call: TRBJ1-6
cdr3_nt: TGCAGCGTCTACCCGACAGGGACTGATGATTCACCCCTCCACTTT
cdr3_aa: CSVYPTGTDDSPLHF

d_call: .
clone_size: few
v_call: TRBV19
j_call: TRBJ1-6
cdr3_nt: TGTGCCAGTAGTAGGGGCTATAATTCACCCCTCCACTTT
cdr3_aa: CASSRGYNSPLHF

d_call: .
clone_size: medium-sized
v_call: TRBV5-6
j_call: TRBJ2-2
cdr3_nt: TGTGCCAGCAGCTTGGGGAACGGGGAGCTGTTTTTT
cdr3_aa: CASSLGNGELFF

d_call: TRBD2
clone_size: .
v_call: TRBV5-1
j_call: TRBJ2-2
cdr3_nt: TGCGCCAGCAGCCTTCTCGGACTAGCAACCTCCGGGGAGCTGTTTTTT
cdr3_aa: CASSLLGLATSGELFF

d_call: TRBD1
clone_size: .
v_call: TRBV4-1
j_call: TRBJ1-2
cdr3_nt: TGCGCCAGCAGCCAAAGCGACCGACAGGGAAACTATGGCTACACCTTC
cdr3_aa: CASSQSDRQGNYGYTF

d_call: TRBD2
clone_size: few
v_call: TRBV7-3
j_call: TRBJ2-5
cdr3_nt: TGTGCCAGCAGCTCTAGCGGGAGGGCCATGGAGACCCAGTACTTC
cdr3_aa: CASSSSGRAMETQYF

d_call: .
clone_size: medium-sized
v_call: TRBV21-1
j_call: TRBJ2-3
cdr3_nt: TGTGCCAGCAGCCTCCTTCTTTACATCGATACGCAGTATTTT
cdr3_aa: CASSLLLYIDTQYF

d_call: TRBD2
clone_size: .
v_call: TRBV27
j_call: TRBJ2-3
cdr3_nt: TGTGCCAGCAGTTATAGCGGGAGGGCGACAGATACGCAGTATTTT
cdr3_aa: CASSYSGRATDTQYF

d_call: .
clone_size: .
v_call: TRBV19
j_call: TRBJ2-5
cdr3_nt: TGTGCCAGTAGTATAGCGACCTGGACCCCGCTGGAGACCCAGTACTTC
cdr3_aa: CASSIATWTPLETQYF

d_call: .
clone_size: medium-sized
v_call: TRBV5-4
j_call: TRBJ2-7
cdr3_nt: TGTGCCAGCAGCTTGCTTTCAGGTTCTAGCGCGCAGTACTTC
cdr3_aa: CASSLLSGSSAQYF

d_call: TRBD1
clone_size: .
v_call: TRBV6-5
j_call: TRBJ1-1
cdr3_nt: TGTGCCAGCAGTTGGACAGGTAGCACTGAAGCTTTCTTT
cdr3_aa: CASSWTGSTEAFF

d_call: TRBD2
clone_size: few
v_call: TRBV7-6
j_call: TRBJ2-3
cdr3_nt: TGTGCCAGCAGCTTTATAGGGCGGGGGGGCACAGATACGCAGTATTTT
cdr3_aa: CASSFIGRGGTDTQYF